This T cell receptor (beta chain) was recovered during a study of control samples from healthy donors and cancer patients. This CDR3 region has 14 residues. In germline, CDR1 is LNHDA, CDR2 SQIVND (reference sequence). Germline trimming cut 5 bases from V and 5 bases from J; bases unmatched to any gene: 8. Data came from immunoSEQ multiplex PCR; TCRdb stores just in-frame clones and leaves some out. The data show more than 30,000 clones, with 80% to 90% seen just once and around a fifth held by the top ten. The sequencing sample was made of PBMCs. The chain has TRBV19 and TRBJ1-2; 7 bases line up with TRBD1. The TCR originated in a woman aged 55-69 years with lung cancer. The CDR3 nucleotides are TGTGCCAGTAGTCGGGACAGTCAGGGATATGGCTACACCTTC. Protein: CASSRDSQGYGYTF.